Below are 27 T cell receptor beta chains sequenced from a single sample in a study of blood T cell repertoires in COVID-19. Produced via immunoSEQ multiplex PCR; TCRdb's table is partial and in-frame only. This table has around 160,000 clones, over 70% appearing once. Input material: PBMCs or T cells enriched from blood (not recorded which). These receptors were taken from a woman aged 60 to 75 who had recovered from COVID-19.

The chain uses TRBV5-4 and TRBJ2-5; TRBD1 matches at 7 bases. CDR3 length equals 16 residues. Germline V gene sequence: CDR1 SGHNT, CDR2 YYREEE (reference sequence). With 0 bases clipped from V and 5 bases from J, the junction kept 10 bases outside the gene matches. CDR3 amino acids: CASSLGGQVSRETQYF. The CDR3, as DNA: TGTGCCAGCAGCTTGGGTGGACAGGTTTCTCGGGAGACCCAGTACTTC.

V usage is TRBV6-4 and J usage is TRBJ2-7, with a possible D match to TRBD1 (6 bases). The CDR3 extends over 15 amino acids. Germline V gene sequence: CDR1 MRHNA, CDR2 SNTAGT. The V gene lost 6 bases and the J gene lost 3 bases, with 18 bases spanning the gap. The CDR3 reads CASSPRGGRFYEQYF. In DNA form, the CDR3 reads TGTGCCAGCAGCCCACGAGGGGGACGGTTCTACGAGCAGTACTTC.

This clone was recorded only once. As DNA, the CDR3 is TGCGCCAGCAGCTTGGCGGCGGGAGGGGAGCTGTTTTTT. It specifies CASSLAAGGELFF. This sequence joins TRBV5-1 and TRBJ2-2; tentative D call: TRBD2 (6 bases). V was cut by 0 bases and J by 8 bases, with 8 bases left in between. Germline loops: CDR1 SGHRS, CDR2 YFSETQ. This CDR3 comprises 13 residues.

This clone came up once. J is TRBJ2-1 and V is TRBV5-1, with 11 bases fitting TRBD2. CDR3 size: 14 residues. Germline V gene data show CDR1 as SGHRS and CDR2 as YFSETQ. V lost 4 bases, J lost 3 bases, and 0 bases stayed unmatched. For the CDR3, the DNA is TGCGCCAGCAGCACTAGCGGGAGCTACAATGAGCAGTTCTTC. It specifies CASSTSGSYNEQFF.

In its sample, this clone was seen a few times. The rearrangement joins TRBV2 to TRBJ2-2; a weak D match, TRBD1 (5 bases). There are 14 residues in the CDR3. Germline loops: CDR1 SNHLY, CDR2 FYNNEI. Trimming stripped 9 bases from V and 4 bases from J, with 15 bases between. The DNA of the CDR3 is TGTGCCAGTACCCCCCAGGGCGGCACCGGGGAGCTGTTTTTT. This sequence encodes CASTPQGGTGELFF.

The rearrangement links TRBV2 to TRBJ1-2, with 7 bases that match TRBD1. There are 13 residues in the CDR3. Germline CDR1 reads SNHLY; CDR2 reads FYNNEI. With 8 bases clipped from V and 8 bases from J, the junction kept 11 bases outside the gene matches. The CDR3 sequence is CASGGQTGEGYTF. The DNA of the CDR3 is TGTGCCAGCGGGGGACAGACGGGTGAAGGCTACACCTTC. Filled out from reference TRBV2 and TRBJ1-2, the complete variable domain reads EPEVTQTPSHQVTQMGQEVILRCVPISNHLYFYWYRQILGQKVEFLVSFYNNEISEKSEIFDDQFSVERPDGSNFTLKIRSTKLEDSAMYFCASGGQTGEGYTFGSGTRLTVV.

CDR3 protein: CASSMDRASTEAFF. In DNA form, the CDR3 reads TGCGCCAGCAGCATGGACAGGGCGTCGACTGAAGCTTTCTTT. The J gene is TRBJ1-1, the V gene TRBV5-1; 8 bases line up with TRBD1. There are 14 residues in the CDR3. V dropped 4 bases and J dropped 5; count of bases not matched to a gene: 7. The germline CDR1 and CDR2 sequences are SGHRS and YFSETQ. The full variable domain, completed using reference TRBV5-1 and TRBJ1-1, is KAGVTQTPRYLIKTRGQQVTLSCSPISGHRSVSWYQQTPGQGLQFLFEYFSETQRNKGNFPGRFSGRQFSNSRSEMNVSTLELGDSALYLCASSMDRASTEAFFGQGTRLTVV.

The rearrangement joins TRBV5-1 to TRBJ2-7, with 16 bases identical to TRBD2. This CDR3 has 17 amino acids. Trimming cost V 4 bases and J 3 bases; bases outside gene matches: 7. CDR1 is SGHRS and CDR2 is YFSETQ in the germline V gene. Written as DNA, the CDR3 is TGCGCCAGCAGCCCGGGACTAGCGGGAGGGCCGGACTACGAGCAGTACTTC. It codes for CASSPGLAGGPDYEQYF.

The V call is TRBV2, the J call TRBJ1-5; D unresolved. The V and J ends lost 6 bases and 2 bases respectively, with 11 bases between them. Germline loops: CDR1 SNHLY, CDR2 FYNNEI. The CDR3 extends over 14 amino acids. CDR3 residues: CASRAFGGNQPQHF. The CDR3 nucleotides read TGTGCCAGCAGAGCCTTTGGTGGCAATCAGCCCCAGCATTTT.

This clone showed up just once. The rearrangement links TRBV10-1 to TRBJ2-1; the match to TRBD2 covers 7 bases. The J segment lost 7 bases and the V segment lost 5 bases, leaving 14 bases of the junction unmatched. Germline CDR1 and CDR2: WNHNN and SYGVQD (reference sequence). This CDR3 contains 16 residues. The CDR3 sequence is CASSPKKRDLVNEQFF. For the CDR3, the DNA is TGCGCCAGCAGTCCCAAAAAGCGGGACCTAGTAAATGAGCAGTTCTTC.

The chain is built from TRBV28 and TRBJ2-1; TRBD2 matches 12 bases. The V and J ends lost 5 bases and 3 bases, in that order; junction bases with no gene match: 2. This CDR3 spans 15 amino acids. Germline-derived CDR1 and CDR2 are MDHEN and SYDVKM. The CDR3 region is CASSLAGGNYNEQFF. CDR3 in DNA: TGTGCCAGCAGTCTAGCGGGAGGGAACTACAATGAGCAGTTCTTC.

Comments on this clone: The sample contains more than one DNA sequence encoding this CDR3. The chain employs TRBV27 and TRBJ1-5; D not certain. V was pared by 3 bases and J by 0 bases, with 6 bases between. Germline V gene sequence: CDR1 MNHEY, CDR2 SMNVEV (reference sequence). This CDR3 region has 14 residues. CDR3 bases: TGTGCCAGCAGTTTGAGATATAGCAATCAGCCCCAGCATTTT. Residues: CASSLRYSNQPQHF.

This chain joins TRBV5-4 and TRBJ1-2; no clear D. Trimming pared 4 bases from V and 2 bases from J, leaving 12 bases between. Germline CDR1 SGHNT, CDR2 YYREEE (reference sequence). The CDR3 is made up of 14 amino acids. CDR3 in DNA: TGTGCCAGCAGCCCGTCACAGACCAACTATGGCTACACCTTC. Amino acids: CASSPSQTNYGYTF.

This clone was observed once. This chain joins TRBV12-3 or TRBV12-4 and TRBJ1-2; TRBD1 matches 7 bases. With 6 bases clipped from V and 10 bases from J, the junction kept 11 bases outside the gene matches. The length of the CDR3 is 13 residues. CDR3 loop: CASSFSRTGSYTF. In nucleotides, the CDR3 is TGTGCCAGCAGCTTCTCCAGGACAGGTTCCTACACCTTC.

The chain carries TRBV5-1 and TRBJ2-7; D possibly corresponds to TRBD1 (6 bases). The germline V and J ends were trimmed by 0 bases and 3 bases, with 13 bases remaining between them. The germline V gene has CDR1 SGHRS and CDR2 YFSETQ. This CDR3 region has 15 residues. The CDR3 sequence: CASSLAPGAIYEQYF. The DNA of the CDR3 is TGCGCCAGCAGCTTGGCGCCAGGGGCGATCTACGAGCAGTACTTC.

This chain links TRBV11-2 with TRBJ2-7, with D possibly TRBD2 on 7 matching bases. There are 15 residues in the CDR3. V was cut by 1 base and J by 3 bases, with 13 bases left in between. CDR1 and CDR2 (germline): SGHAT, FQNNGV. CDR3 DNA sequence: TGTGCCAGCAGCTTAGCGGGGGGACACATCTACGAGCAGTACTTC. As protein: CASSLAGGHIYEQYF. The full variable domain, rest sourced from reference TRBV11-2 and TRBJ2-7, is EAGVAQSPRYKIIEKRQSVAFWCNPISGHATLYWYQQILGQGPKLLIQFQNNGVVDDSQLPKDRFSAERLKGVDSTLKIQPAKLEDSAVYLCASSLAGGHIYEQYFGPGTRLTVT.

This chain links TRBV11-2 with TRBJ2-1, with 9 bases identical to TRBD1. After removal of 9 bases from V and 0 bases from J, the junction contained 0 bases not matched to a gene. From germline, CDR1 is SGHAT and CDR2 FQNNGV. There are 13 residues in the CDR3. The CDR3 protein is CARTGGSYNEQFF. The CDR3 nucleotides read TGTGCCAGGACAGGGGGCTCCTACAATGAGCAGTTCTTC.

Only one count was recorded for this clone. The V call is TRBV4-1, the J call TRBJ1-5; 7 nucleotides match TRBD1. The trim removed 5 bases at V and 2 bases at J, leaving 18 bases unmatched. CDR1 MGHRA and CDR2 YSYEKL come from the germline V gene. The CDR3 length is 19 residues. In DNA, the CDR3 is TGCGCCAGCAGCTCACCCGATACAGGGGTGACTTGGCGCAATCAGCCCCAGCATTTT. Encoded protein: CASSSPDTGVTWRNQPQHF.

This clone was found a few times. The rearrangement links TRBV29-1 to TRBJ2-1; 7 positions agree with TRBD2. This CDR3 has 15 amino acids. J gave up 0 bases and V 1 base, and 3 bases lay outside the gene matches. CDR1 and CDR2 (germline): SQVTM, ANQGSEA. CDR3 bases: TGCAGCGTTGAAGGGCTAGCGGCCTCCTACAATGAGCAGTTCTTC. Translation gives CSVEGLAASYNEQFF.

The J gene is TRBJ1-2, the V gene TRBV30, with no clear D. V was pared by 4 bases and J by 3 bases, with 15 bases between. The CDR3 spans 14 residues. Germline V gene data show CDR1 as GTSNPN and CDR2 as SVGIG (reference sequence). Here the CDR3 reads CAWTPAGWDYGYTF. CDR3 DNA sequence: TGTGCCTGGACGCCCGCGGGGTGGGACTATGGCTACACCTTC.

The chain links TRBV2 to TRBJ2-7; 7 nucleotides match TRBD1. The CDR3 is 13 amino acids. The trim removed 4 bases at V and 7 bases at J, leaving 7 bases unmatched. CDR1 SNHLY and CDR2 FYNNEI come from the germline V gene. As DNA, the CDR3 is TGTGCCAGCAGTGGAGAACAGGGGACAGAGCAGTACTTC. Its translation: CASSGEQGTEQYF.

This clone was picked up a small number of times. This chain links TRBV5-1 with TRBJ1-2, with D possibly TRBD1 on 5 matching bases. Trimming pared 3 bases from V and 4 bases from J, leaving 16 bases between. The CDR3 is made up of 15 amino acids. The germline V gene has CDR1 SGHRS and CDR2 YFSETQ. CDR3 protein: CASSSGGPEVYGYTF. CDR3 DNA sequence: TGCGCCAGCAGCTCCGGGGGACCTGAGGTCTATGGCTACACCTTC. The full variable domain, completed using reference TRBV5-1 and TRBJ1-2, is KAGVTQTPRYLIKTRGQQVTLSCSPISGHRSVSWYQQTPGQGLQFLFEYFSETQRNKGNFPGRFSGRQFSNSRSEMNVSTLELGDSALYLCASSSGGPEVYGYTFGSGTRLTVV.

This clone was seen only a few times. This chain joins TRBV24-1 and TRBJ2-3, with 11 bases matching TRBD2. The CDR3 is made up of 16 amino acids. The V gene end was trimmed by 2 bases and the J gene end by 4 bases; junction bases not matched to a gene: 4. In germline, CDR1 is KGHDR, CDR2 SFDVKD. CDR3 residues: CATSDSSGRISDTQYF. The CDR3 region has the DNA TGTGCCACCAGTGATTCTAGCGGGAGGATCTCAGATACGCAGTATTTT.

This clone has at least ten counts. J is TRBJ1-6 and V is TRBV19; D unresolved. Germline V gives CDR1 LNHDA, CDR2 SQIVND (reference sequence). V lost 5 bases to trimming and J lost 10 bases, with 12 bases between them. The CDR3 loop spans 13 amino acids. The CDR3 DNA is TGTGCCAGTAGTGACACGGAGGACTCACCCCTCCACTTT. It translates to CASSDTEDSPLHF.

This rearrangement joins TRBV19 to TRBJ2-3; 7 bases line up with TRBD2. The CDR3 is made up of 15 amino acids. Trimming cost V 1 base and J 7 bases; bases outside gene matches: 8. Germline CDR1 is LNHDA and CDR2 is SQIVND (reference sequence). The CDR3 sequence: CASSIAGGSRNTQYF. The CDR3, as DNA: TGTGCCAGTAGTATAGCGGGCGGGAGTAGAAATACGCAGTATTTT.

The chain links TRBV30 to TRBJ2-3; 8 positions match TRBD2. This CDR3 contains 18 residues. V lost 0 bases to trimming and J lost 2 bases; unmatched junction nucleotides: 13. The germline V gene has CDR1 GTSNPN and CDR2 SVGIG (reference sequence). The CDR3 region has the DNA TGTGCCTGGAGTGTACGGGAGCGGGGGAACTGGGACACAGATACGCAGTATTTT. Its protein product is CAWSVRERGNWDTDTQYF.

The chain employs TRBV6-2 or TRBV6-3 and TRBJ1-5; 7 nucleotides line up with TRBD1. Germline V CDR1 and CDR2: MNHEY, SVGEGT. The junction had 4 bases not matched to a gene; V was cut back by 7 bases and J by 4 bases. CDR3 length equals 13 residues. The CDR3 nucleotides read TGTGCCAGCACCCCGGGACAGAATCAGCCCCAGCATTTT. Encoded protein: CASTPGQNQPQHF.